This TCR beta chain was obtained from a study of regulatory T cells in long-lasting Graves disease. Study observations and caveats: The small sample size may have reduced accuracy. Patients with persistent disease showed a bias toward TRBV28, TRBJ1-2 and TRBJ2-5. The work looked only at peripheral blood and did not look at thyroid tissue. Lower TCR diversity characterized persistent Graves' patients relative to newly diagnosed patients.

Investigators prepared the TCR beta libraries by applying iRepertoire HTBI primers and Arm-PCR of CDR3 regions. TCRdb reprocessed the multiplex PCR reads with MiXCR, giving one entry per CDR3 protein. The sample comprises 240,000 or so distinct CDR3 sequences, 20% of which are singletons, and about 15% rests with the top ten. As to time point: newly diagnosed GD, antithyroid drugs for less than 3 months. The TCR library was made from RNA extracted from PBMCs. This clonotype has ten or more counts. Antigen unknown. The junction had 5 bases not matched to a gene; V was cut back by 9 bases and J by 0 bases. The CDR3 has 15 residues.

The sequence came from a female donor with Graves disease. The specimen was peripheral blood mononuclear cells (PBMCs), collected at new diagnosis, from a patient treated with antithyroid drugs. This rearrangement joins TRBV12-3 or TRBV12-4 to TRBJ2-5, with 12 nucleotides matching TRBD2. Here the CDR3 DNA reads TGTGCCAGTTCTAGCGGGGGGGCGTACCAAGAGACCCAGTACTTC. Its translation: CASSSGGAYQETQYF.